These T cell receptor beta chains were read from a single sample in a study of Ad26.COV2.S vaccination and SARS-CoV-2 variants. Sequencing used immunoSEQ multiplex PCR; TCRdb keeps in-frame clones, though not all of them. The sample contains about 420,000 clones, roughly 90% of which appear only once. The sample was peripheral blood, taken in a trial of Ad26.COV2.S vaccine versus placebo. The receptors were sampled from a person between 18 and 60 years old who received the Ad26.COV2.S COVID-19 vaccine or a placebo. Both conserved end residues are part of each CDR3. The D gene is left open where the match is weak. A clone size is listed for some rows: how often the clone was seen (once, few, many), or a class if it is expanded.

abundance: once
v_gene: TRBV12-5
j_gene: TRBJ2-7
d_gene: -
CDR3nt: TGTGCTAGTGCCCTCGGGCCCCCGGGTCGGGAGCAGTACTTC
CDR3aa: CASALGPPGREQYF

abundance: -
v_gene: TRBV4-1
j_gene: TRBJ1-2
d_gene: -
CDR3nt: TGCGCCAGCAGCCAAGGCCCGCGACGGAGCTATGGCTACACCTTC
CDR3aa: CASSQGPRRSYGYTF

abundance: -
v_gene: TRBV6-6
j_gene: TRBJ2-5
d_gene: TRBD2
CDR3nt: TGTGCCAGTTGCCTTCGGGGGGGTGAGACCCAGTACTTC
CDR3aa: CASCLRGGETQYF

abundance: -
v_gene: TRBV7-2
j_gene: TRBJ2-4
d_gene: -
CDR3nt: TGTGCCAGCAGCCCCCAGCTAGCCAAAAACATTCAGTACTTC
CDR3aa: CASSPQLAKNIQYF

abundance: -
v_gene: TRBV29-1
j_gene: TRBJ2-3
d_gene: -
CDR3nt: TGCAGCGTTACCACGCAGTCAATCGCGCAGTATTTT
CDR3aa: CSVTTQSIAQYF

abundance: -
v_gene: TRBV7-8
j_gene: TRBJ1-1
d_gene: TRBD1
CDR3nt: TGTGCCAGCAGCTCGGGGACAGGGCGGGGAACTGAAGCTTTCTTT
CDR3aa: CASSSGTGRGTEAFF

abundance: -
v_gene: TRBV5-1
j_gene: TRBJ2-7
d_gene: -
CDR3nt: TGCGCCAGCAGCTTGTCACTCCCCGAGCAGTACTTC
CDR3aa: CASSLSLPEQYF

abundance: once
v_gene: TRBV27
j_gene: TRBJ2-1
d_gene: -
CDR3nt: TGTGCCAGCCATCTGGGGGCCATCCAGTTCTTC
CDR3aa: CASHLGAIQFF

abundance: -
v_gene: TRBV19
j_gene: TRBJ1-2
d_gene: -
CDR3nt: TGTGCCAGTAGTCAAACCGGGACCCGCATCTATGGCTACACCTTC
CDR3aa: CASSQTGTRIYGYTF

abundance: -
v_gene: TRBV19
j_gene: TRBJ2-1
d_gene: -
CDR3nt: TGTGCCAGTAGTATAGTGTACTCCTCCTACAATGAGCAGTTCTTC
CDR3aa: CASSIVYSSYNEQFF

abundance: -
v_gene: TRBV15
j_gene: TRBJ1-2
d_gene: TRBD1
CDR3nt: TGTGCCACCAGCAGAGACCAGGGGGTGTTCGGCTATGGCTACACCTTC
CDR3aa: CATSRDQGVFGYGYTF

abundance: -
v_gene: TRBV7-9
j_gene: TRBJ2-2
d_gene: -
CDR3nt: TGTGCCAGCAGCTTAAGCGGTCAGGGGTTCTCGAACACCGGGGAGCTGTTTTTT
CDR3aa: CASSLSGQGFSNTGELFF

abundance: -
v_gene: TRBV4-2
j_gene: TRBJ1-1
d_gene: -
CDR3nt: TGTGCCAGCAGCCGCCGGACGGCTAAGAACACTGAAGCTTTCTTT
CDR3aa: CASSRRTAKNTEAFF

abundance: -
v_gene: TRBV7-2
j_gene: TRBJ1-5
d_gene: -
CDR3nt: TGTGCCAGCAGCGTCTCCAAGGGGTACAATCAGCCCCAGCATTTT
CDR3aa: CASSVSKGYNQPQHF

abundance: -
v_gene: TRBV28
j_gene: TRBJ1-5
d_gene: -
CDR3nt: TGTGCCAGCAGTTTGGTAGGGGACGGTGGTCAGCCCCAGCATTTT
CDR3aa: CASSLVGDGGQPQHF

abundance: few
v_gene: TRBV29-1
j_gene: TRBJ1-2
d_gene: -
CDR3nt: TGCAGCGCGGATCGTGAGGGCGGCTATGGCTACACCTTC
CDR3aa: CSADREGGYGYTF

abundance: few
v_gene: TRBV5-5
j_gene: TRBJ2-2
d_gene: TRBD2
CDR3nt: TGTGCCAGCAGCTTGGGACTAGCGGGGGCCGACACCGGGGAGCTGTTTTTT
CDR3aa: CASSLGLAGADTGELFF

abundance: -
v_gene: TRBV19
j_gene: TRBJ1-1
d_gene: TRBD1
CDR3nt: TGTGCCAGTAGTACCGGGACAGGGGTAACAGAAGCTTTCTTT
CDR3aa: CASSTGTGVTEAFF

abundance: -
v_gene: TRBV3-1/TRBV3-2
j_gene: TRBJ2-5
d_gene: -
CDR3nt: TGTGCCAGCAGCTTAACCAGGGACGTACGGGAGACCCAGTACTTC
CDR3aa: CASSLTRDVRETQYF

abundance: -
v_gene: TRBV4-1
j_gene: TRBJ1-2
d_gene: -
CDR3nt: TGCGCCAGCAGCCAAAGGAATAACTATGGCTACACCTTC
CDR3aa: CASSQRNNYGYTF

abundance: few
v_gene: TRBV4-1
j_gene: TRBJ2-3
d_gene: -
CDR3nt: TGCGCCAGCAGCCCAATCCTCGGGGATACGCAGTATTTT
CDR3aa: CASSPILGDTQYF

abundance: -
v_gene: TRBV7-2
j_gene: TRBJ2-5
d_gene: TRBD2
CDR3nt: TGTGCCAGCAGCTTAGTAGCGGGGGGCCCCGAGACCCAGTACTTC
CDR3aa: CASSLVAGGPETQYF

abundance: once
v_gene: TRBV15
j_gene: TRBJ2-5
d_gene: -
CDR3nt: TGTGCCACCAGCCCCGTTGGTAAGGGCAGGAGCCAAGAGACCCAGTACTTC
CDR3aa: CATSPVGKGRSQETQYF

abundance: -
v_gene: TRBV12-3/TRBV12-4
j_gene: TRBJ2-3
d_gene: -
CDR3nt: TGTGCCAGCAGCAGGTTAACAGATACGCAGTATTTT
CDR3aa: CASSRLTDTQYF

abundance: few
v_gene: TRBV27
j_gene: TRBJ1-5
d_gene: -
CDR3nt: TGTGCCAGCAGTTTAGGAGGGGGCAATCAGCCCCAGCATTTT
CDR3aa: CASSLGGGNQPQHF

abundance: -
v_gene: TRBV5-1
j_gene: TRBJ1-1
d_gene: -
CDR3nt: TGCGCCAGCAGCGCCGGGGAGGGGGGCTTGAACACTGAAGCTTTCTTT
CDR3aa: CASSAGEGGLNTEAFF

abundance: -
v_gene: TRBV11-3
j_gene: TRBJ2-1
d_gene: -
CDR3nt: TGTGCCAGCAGCTTACGAAACTACAATGAGCAGTTCTTC
CDR3aa: CASSLRNYNEQFF

abundance: -
v_gene: TRBV12-3/TRBV12-4
j_gene: TRBJ1-1
d_gene: -
CDR3nt: TGTGCCAGCAGTTTTTCGGAAACTGAAGCTTTCTTT
CDR3aa: CASSFSETEAFF

abundance: -
v_gene: TRBV28
j_gene: TRBJ2-7
d_gene: -
CDR3nt: TGTGCCAGCAGTTTCGTAAACAGAGGAGAGCAGTACTTC
CDR3aa: CASSFVNRGEQYF

abundance: -
v_gene: TRBV10-3
j_gene: TRBJ2-1
d_gene: TRBD2
CDR3nt: TGTGCCATCAGGGGTTCCTGGGTAGCGGGGTACAATGAGCAGTTCTTC
CDR3aa: CAIRGSWVAGYNEQFF

abundance: -
v_gene: TRBV6-5
j_gene: TRBJ1-5
d_gene: TRBD1
CDR3nt: TGTGCCAGCAGAAGGGACAGGGAGTTCAATCAGCCCCAGCATTTT
CDR3aa: CASRRDREFNQPQHF

abundance: -
v_gene: TRBV4-2
j_gene: TRBJ1-6
d_gene: -
CDR3nt: TGTGCCAGCAGCCGGTGGGGAGGGGACAATTCACCCCTCCACTTT
CDR3aa: CASSRWGGDNSPLHF

abundance: -
v_gene: TRBV4-3
j_gene: TRBJ2-2
d_gene: TRBD2
CDR3nt: TGCGCCAGCAGCCAAGACAGTAGCGGGGGGGCCTACGGGGAGCTGTTTTTT
CDR3aa: CASSQDSSGGAYGELFF

abundance: -
v_gene: TRBV6-5
j_gene: TRBJ2-5
d_gene: -
CDR3nt: TGTGCCAGCAGTTACCGAACCAGTGACCAAGAGACCCAGTACTTC
CDR3aa: CASSYRTSDQETQYF

abundance: few
v_gene: TRBV30
j_gene: TRBJ2-2
d_gene: -
CDR3nt: TGTGCCTGGAGCGTCCCCGGGACAACCGGGGAGCTGTTTTTT
CDR3aa: CAWSVPGTTGELFF

abundance: -
v_gene: TRBV2
j_gene: TRBJ2-1
d_gene: -
CDR3nt: TGTGCCAGCAGTACCATACAGCGGGATGAGCAGTTCTTC
CDR3aa: CASSTIQRDEQFF

abundance: -
v_gene: TRBV3-1/TRBV3-2
j_gene: TRBJ1-1
d_gene: -
CDR3nt: TGTGCCAGCAGCGAAATGCCAGGGGCTGGCACTGAAGCTTTCTTT
CDR3aa: CASSEMPGAGTEAFF

abundance: -
v_gene: TRBV5-1
j_gene: TRBJ1-2
d_gene: -
CDR3nt: TGCGCCAGCAGCTTTCAGGGAAATTATGGCTACACCTTC
CDR3aa: CASSFQGNYGYTF

abundance: -
v_gene: TRBV28
j_gene: TRBJ1-1
d_gene: -
CDR3nt: TGTGTCAGCAGTGGGGGGGGCCGGATGAACACTGAAGCTTTCTTT
CDR3aa: CVSSGGGRMNTEAFF

abundance: once
v_gene: TRBV3-1/TRBV3-2
j_gene: TRBJ2-2
d_gene: -
CDR3nt: TGTGCCAGCACTAGGGGCTGGAACACCGGGGAGCTGTTTTTT
CDR3aa: CASTRGWNTGELFF

abundance: -
v_gene: TRBV6-5
j_gene: TRBJ1-5
d_gene: -
CDR3nt: TGTGCCAGCACCCGGACGCAGTATAGCAATCAGCCCCAGCATTTT
CDR3aa: CASTRTQYSNQPQHF

abundance: -
v_gene: TRBV29-1
j_gene: TRBJ1-4
d_gene: -
CDR3nt: TGCAGCGTTGAGGGTACGAAGGAGGGTAATGAAAAACTGTTTTTT
CDR3aa: CSVEGTKEGNEKLFF

abundance: -
v_gene: TRBV24-1
j_gene: TRBJ2-3
d_gene: TRBD2
CDR3nt: TGTGCCACCAGTGAGCAAGCGGGGGGGCCTGCAGATACGCAGTATTTT
CDR3aa: CATSEQAGGPADTQYF

abundance: -
v_gene: TRBV30
j_gene: TRBJ2-7
d_gene: -
CDR3nt: TGTGCCTGGAGTGTGTCTGGGGCCAACGAGCAGTACTTC
CDR3aa: CAWSVSGANEQYF

abundance: -
v_gene: TRBV7-2
j_gene: TRBJ1-5
d_gene: TRBD1
CDR3nt: TGTGCCAGCAGCTCAGGGGGATTTCTTAGCAATCAGCCCCAGCATTTT
CDR3aa: CASSSGGFLSNQPQHF

abundance: -
v_gene: TRBV6-6
j_gene: TRBJ2-7
d_gene: TRBD1
CDR3nt: TGTGCCAGCAGTTACTCAGGACAGGGGGGTTTCTACGAGCAGTACTTC
CDR3aa: CASSYSGQGGFYEQYF

abundance: once
v_gene: TRBV7-9
j_gene: TRBJ2-7
d_gene: -
CDR3nt: TGTGCCAGCAGCTTAGCACGGGGTGTTTACGAGCAGTACTTC
CDR3aa: CASSLARGVYEQYF

abundance: -
v_gene: TRBV28
j_gene: TRBJ1-2
d_gene: TRBD1
CDR3nt: TGTGCCAGCAGTTTATGGGGACAGGGACTAAGGGATGGCTACACCTTC
CDR3aa: CASSLWGQGLRDGYTF

abundance: -
v_gene: TRBV19
j_gene: TRBJ2-2
d_gene: -
CDR3nt: TGTGCCAGTAGTACCATTTCGGGGACGCCCGGGGAGCTGTTTTTT
CDR3aa: CASSTISGTPGELFF

abundance: -
v_gene: TRBV11-2
j_gene: TRBJ1-4
d_gene: -
CDR3nt: TGTGCCAGCAGCCAATTTGGGGGAATGGGTGAAAAACTGTTTTTT
CDR3aa: CASSQFGGMGEKLFF

abundance: -
v_gene: TRBV19
j_gene: TRBJ2-7
d_gene: -
CDR3nt: TGTGCCAGTAGTCTGGGGGGAGTCTACGAGCAGTACTTC
CDR3aa: CASSLGGVYEQYF